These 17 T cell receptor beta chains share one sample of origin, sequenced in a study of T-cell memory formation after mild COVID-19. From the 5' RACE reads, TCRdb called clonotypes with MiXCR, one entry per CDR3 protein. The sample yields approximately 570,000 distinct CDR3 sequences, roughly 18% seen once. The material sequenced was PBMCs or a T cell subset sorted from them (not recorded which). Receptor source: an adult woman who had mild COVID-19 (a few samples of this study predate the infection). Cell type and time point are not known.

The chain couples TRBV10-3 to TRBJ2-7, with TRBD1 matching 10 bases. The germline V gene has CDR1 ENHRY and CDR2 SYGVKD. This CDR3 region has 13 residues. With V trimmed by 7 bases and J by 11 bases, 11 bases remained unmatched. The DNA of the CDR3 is TGTGCCATCACGAGACAGGGGGCCTCTGAGAAGTACTTC. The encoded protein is CAITRQGASEKYF.

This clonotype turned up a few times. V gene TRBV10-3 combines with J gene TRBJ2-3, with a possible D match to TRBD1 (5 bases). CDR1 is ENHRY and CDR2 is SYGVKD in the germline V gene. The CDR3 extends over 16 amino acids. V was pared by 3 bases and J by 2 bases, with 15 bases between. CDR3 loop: CAISERTLTDTDTQYF. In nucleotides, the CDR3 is TGTGCCATCAGTGAAAGGACGCTGACAGACACAGATACGCAGTATTTT.

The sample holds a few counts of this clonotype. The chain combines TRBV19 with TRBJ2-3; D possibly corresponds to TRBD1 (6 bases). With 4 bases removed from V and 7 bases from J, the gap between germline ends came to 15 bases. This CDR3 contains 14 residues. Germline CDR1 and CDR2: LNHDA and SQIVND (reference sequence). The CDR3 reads CASSNRDPTNTQYF. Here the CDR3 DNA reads TGTGCCAGTAGTAACAGGGACCCAACAAATACGCAGTATTTT.

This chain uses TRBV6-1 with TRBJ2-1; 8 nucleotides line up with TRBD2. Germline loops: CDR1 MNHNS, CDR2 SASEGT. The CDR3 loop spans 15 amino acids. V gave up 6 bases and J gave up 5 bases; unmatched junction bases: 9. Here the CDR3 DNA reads TGTGCCAGCAGCCCTACTAGCGGTAGGAACAATGAGCAGTTCTTC. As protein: CASSPTSGRNNEQFF.

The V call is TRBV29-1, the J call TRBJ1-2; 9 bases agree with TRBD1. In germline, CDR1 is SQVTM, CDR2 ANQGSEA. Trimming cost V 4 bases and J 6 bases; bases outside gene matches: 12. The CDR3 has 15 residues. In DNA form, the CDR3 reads TGCAGCGTTGGGGACAGGGAGGTTGTATTGGATGGCTACACCTTC. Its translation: CSVGDREVVLDGYTF.

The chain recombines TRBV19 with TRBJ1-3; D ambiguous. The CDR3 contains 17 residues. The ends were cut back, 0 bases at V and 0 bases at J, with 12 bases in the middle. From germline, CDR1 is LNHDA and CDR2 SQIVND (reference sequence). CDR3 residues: CASSIDPIPISGNTIYF. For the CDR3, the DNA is TGTGCCAGTAGTATAGATCCGATCCCCATCTCTGGAAACACCATATATTTT. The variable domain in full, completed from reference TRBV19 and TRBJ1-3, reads DGGITQSPKYLFRKEGQNVTLSCEQNLNHDAMYWYRQDPGQGLRLIYYSQIVNDFQKGDIAEGYSVSREKKESFPLTVTSAQKNPTAFYLCASSIDPIPISGNTIYFGEGSWLTVV.

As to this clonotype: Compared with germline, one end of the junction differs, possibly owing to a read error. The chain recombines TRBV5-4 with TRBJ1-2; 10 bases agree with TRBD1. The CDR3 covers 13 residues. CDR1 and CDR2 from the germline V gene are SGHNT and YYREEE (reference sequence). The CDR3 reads CASSYLLGTGEDF. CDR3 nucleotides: TGTGCCAGCAGCTACCTTTTAGGGACAGGGGAGGACTTC.

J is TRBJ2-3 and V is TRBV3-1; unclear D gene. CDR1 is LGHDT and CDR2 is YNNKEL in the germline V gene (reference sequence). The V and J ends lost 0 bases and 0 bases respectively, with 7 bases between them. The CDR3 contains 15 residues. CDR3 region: CASSQEYTSTDTQYF. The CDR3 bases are TGTGCCAGCAGCCAAGAGTACACCAGCACAGATACGCAGTATTTT.

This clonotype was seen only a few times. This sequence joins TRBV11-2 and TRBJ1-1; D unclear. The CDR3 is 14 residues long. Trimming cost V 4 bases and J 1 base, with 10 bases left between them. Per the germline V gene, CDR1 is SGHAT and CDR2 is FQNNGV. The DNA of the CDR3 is TGTGCCAGCAGCTACCCAGGCCCGAACACTGAAGCTTTCTTT. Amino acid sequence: CASSYPGPNTEAFF.

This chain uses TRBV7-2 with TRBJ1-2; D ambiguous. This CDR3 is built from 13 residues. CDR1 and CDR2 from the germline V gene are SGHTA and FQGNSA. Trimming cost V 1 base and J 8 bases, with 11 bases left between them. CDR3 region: CASSLDTLLGYTF. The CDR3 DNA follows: TGTGCCAGCAGCTTAGACACCCTGCTGGGCTACACCTTC.

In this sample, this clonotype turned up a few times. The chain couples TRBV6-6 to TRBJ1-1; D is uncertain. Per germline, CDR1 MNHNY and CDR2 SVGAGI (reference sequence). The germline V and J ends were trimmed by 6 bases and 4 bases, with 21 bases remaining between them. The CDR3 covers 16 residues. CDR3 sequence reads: CASRKRAPVGTTEAFF. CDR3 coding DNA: TGTGCCAGCAGGAAGAGGGCCCCGGTGGGTACCACTGAAGCTTTCTTT.

CDR3 in amino acids: CASSRPGGSYEQYF. CDR3 coding DNA: TGTGCCAGCAGCCGTCCAGGGGGGTCCTACGAGCAGTACTTC. The chain couples TRBV7-8 to TRBJ2-7; TRBD1 is a possible D gene (7 bases). The CDR3 sequence is 14 residues long. Germline V gene sequence: CDR1 SGHVS, CDR2 FQNEAQ. Trimming removed 5 bases from V and 1 base from J, with 12 bases in between.

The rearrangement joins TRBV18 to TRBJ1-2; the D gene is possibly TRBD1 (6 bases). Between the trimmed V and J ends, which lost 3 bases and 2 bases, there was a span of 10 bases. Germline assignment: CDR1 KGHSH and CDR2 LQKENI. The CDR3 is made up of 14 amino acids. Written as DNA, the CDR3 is TGTGCCAGCTCACCCCGGGACACCAACTATGGCTACACCTTC. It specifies CASSPRDTNYGYTF.

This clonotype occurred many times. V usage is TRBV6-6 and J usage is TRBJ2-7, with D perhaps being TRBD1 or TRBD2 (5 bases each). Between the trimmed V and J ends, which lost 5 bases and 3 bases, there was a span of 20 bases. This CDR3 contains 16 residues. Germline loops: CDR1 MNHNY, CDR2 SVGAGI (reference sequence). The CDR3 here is CASSTLGEGLYYEQYF. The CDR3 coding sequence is TGTGCCAGCAGTACCCTAGGGGAAGGACTCTACTACGAGCAGTACTTC.

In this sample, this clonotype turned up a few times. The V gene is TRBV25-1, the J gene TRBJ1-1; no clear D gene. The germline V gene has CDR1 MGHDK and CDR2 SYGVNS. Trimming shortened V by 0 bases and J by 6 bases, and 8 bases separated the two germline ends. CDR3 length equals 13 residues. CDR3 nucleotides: TGTGCCAGCAGTGAATACGGGGAGCCTGAAGCTTTCTTT. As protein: CASSEYGEPEAFF.

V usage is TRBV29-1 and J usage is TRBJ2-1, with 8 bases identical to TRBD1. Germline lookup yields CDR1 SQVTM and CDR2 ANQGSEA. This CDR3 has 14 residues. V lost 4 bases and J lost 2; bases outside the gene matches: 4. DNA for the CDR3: TGCAGCGTTGCAGGACAGGGCACCTACAATGAGCAGTTCTTC. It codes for CSVAGQGTYNEQFF.

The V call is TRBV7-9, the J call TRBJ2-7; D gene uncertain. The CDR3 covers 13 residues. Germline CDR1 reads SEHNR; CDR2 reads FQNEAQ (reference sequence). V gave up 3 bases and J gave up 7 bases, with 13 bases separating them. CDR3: CASSLTDLPEQYF. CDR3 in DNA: TGTGCCAGCAGCTTGACGGATCTTCCAGAGCAGTACTTC.